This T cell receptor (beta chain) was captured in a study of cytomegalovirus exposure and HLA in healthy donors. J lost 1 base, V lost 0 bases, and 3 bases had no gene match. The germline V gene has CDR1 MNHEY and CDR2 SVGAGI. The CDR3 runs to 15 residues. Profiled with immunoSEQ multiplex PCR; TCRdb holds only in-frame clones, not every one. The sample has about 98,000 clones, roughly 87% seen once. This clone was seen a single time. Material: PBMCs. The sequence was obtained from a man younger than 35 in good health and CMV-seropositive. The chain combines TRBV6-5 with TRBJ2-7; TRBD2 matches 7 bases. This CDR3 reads CASSYSSGLSYEQYF. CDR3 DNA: TGTGCCAGCAGTTACTCTAGCGGGTTATCCTACGAGCAGTACTTC.